This T cell receptor (beta chain) is from a study of T cell changes during pregnancy in multiple sclerosis. TCRdb's table, derived via immunoSEQ multiplex PCR, lists solely in-frame clones and lacks some. The data show about 46,000 clones, 91% seen once. The germline CDR1 and CDR2 sequences are LNHDA and SQIVND (reference sequence). V was clipped by 3 bases and J by 0 bases; unmatched bases: 11. This CDR3 contains 19 residues. This chain links TRBV19 with TRBJ2-3, with TRBD1 matching over 11 bases. Material: CD8+ T cells from peripheral blood mononuclear cells, obtained in the second trimester of pregnancy. The sequence came from a female donor with multiple sclerosis, enrolled in a pregnancy study. This CDR3 reads CASSIVYGTGGSSTDTQYF. The DNA for the CDR3 is TGTGCCAGTAGTATCGTGTATGGGACAGGGGGTTCAAGCACAGATACGCAGTATTTT.